The clone carrying this TCR beta chain was observed a handful of times. A sample-barcoded 5' primer and a J-beta primer mix were used in a second PCR of about 7 to 11 cycles. TCRdb used MiXCR to reprocess the 5' RACE reads, holding one entry per CDR3 protein. The sample includes more than 500,000 distinct CDR3 sequences, roughly 29% seen only once; the top ten take roughly 20%. These data originate in a study of blood T cells in healthy people across ages. The V end lost 5 bases, the J end lost 10 bases, and 17 bases lay between the germline ends. The CDR3 consists of 14 residues. The germline CDR1 and CDR2 sequences are SGHTA and FQGNSA.

This chain links TRBV7-2 with TRBJ1-4, with D possibly TRBD1 on 5 matching bases. Source material: blood. The receptor comes from a woman between 65 and 79 years old in good health. The CDR3 nucleotides read TGTGCCAGCAGCCCCATGGTGATCGGGGCAAAACTGTTTTTT. Encoded protein: CASSPMVIGAKLFF.